This T cell receptor beta chain was recovered during a study of vaccination and CD4 T cells after COVID-19 (dated by TCRdb to the early 2020s). Notes on the research overall: Every convalescent patient had a positive nasal swab PCR test for SARS-CoV-2, with mild disease in about nine patients and severe disease in one. Post-COVID blood samples from convalescent patients were collected a median of about 110 days after diagnosis, with a range of roughly 35 to 180 days. The cultures were stimulated with overlapping spike peptide pools from SARS-CoV-2 and from the common cold coronaviruses HCoV-NL63, HCoV-OC43 and HCoV-229E. The spike-specific CD4+ TCR repertoire was compared before and after mRNA vaccination in around ten COVID-19 convalescent patients and a handful of infection-naive healthy vaccine recipients. Six males and four females were included in the convalescent cohort, with two Hispanic individuals, seven Caucasians, two Asians and one multiracial person represented. Control cultures received a CEFX viral epitope pool as the positive control, an HIV-1 Nef peptide pool as the negative control, or no peptide. Post-vaccine blood samples were obtained a median of around 74 days after the second vaccine dose, with a range of roughly 12 to 250 days. Participants received two doses of either the Pfizer-BioNTech BNT162b2 vaccine (n=8) or the Moderna mRNA-1273 vaccine (n=2).

Trimming costs V 4 bases and J 2 bases, and their ends lie 13 bases apart. CDR1 and CDR2, per the germline V gene, are SGHNT and YENEEA. Inclusive of the bounding cysteine and phenylalanine, the CDR3 is 15 residues long. The retained sequence is limited to the CDR3, 45 bases, with the frame set at the first base. Sample treatment or condition, as interpreted from the label and publication: roughly 11-day PBMC culture with coronavirus spike peptide pools or control peptides (ViraFEST assay). The ViraFEST assay was used in the study, in which antigen-specific T cells were expanded with peptide pools and expanded clonotypes were subsequently identified by TCR sequencing. The positive SARS-CoV-2 PCR tests of the convalescent patients were dated from March to December 2020, before the Alpha, Beta and Delta variants emerged in the United States. Each well held two million PBMCs cultured with approximately 9.1 ug/ml peptide pools in IMDM containing around 5% human AB serum and roughly 9 IU/ml IL-2. On days 3 and 7, half of the culture medium was replaced with fresh IL-2-containing medium. CD4+ T cells were isolated after approximately eleven days of culture through negative selection using the EasySep CD4+ T cell isolation kit. Ficoll-Paque Plus gradient centrifugation was used to isolate PBMCs from whole blood, and the isolated PBMCs were then either used fresh or cryopreserved at -140C. Each culture condition was generally run in triplicate wells.

This clonotype was seen only a few times. Its antigen is not yet known. Base qualities are not provided; no much larger clone lies one nucleotide away. Libraries were constructed by PCR. TCR sequencing of DNA from cultured CD4+ T cells used the Oncomine TCR Beta short-read assay at the Johns Hopkins FTIC core. Genomic DNA was extracted from the cultured CD4+ T cells with the QIAamp micro DNA kit. Oncomine TCR Beta libraries from cultured CD4+ T cells were pooled using unique dual indexes and sequenced on an Illumina iSeq 100. In the original analysis: Non-productive sequences were removed, and CDR3s that did not start with C, did not end with F or W, or were shorter than 7 amino acids were discarded. The MANAFEST web application was used to identify antigen-specific clonotypes by comparing peptide-stimulated wells against reference wells and other culture wells. For a clone to be called positive, the clone needed an FDR below 0.05, an odds ratio above 5, and a productive frequency above 0.1% in at least two of three replicate wells. Cross-reactive clonotypes were defined as significantly expanded in both SARS-CoV-2 spike wells and at least one common cold coronavirus spike condition. Using R version 3.6.1, CDR3 homology was evaluated through Levenshtein distances (stringdist) along with unrooted phylogenetic trees (ape). TCRdb itself trimmed the public reads at Q25 with fastp, ran MiXCR and retained productive beta chains. Identical CDR3 protein sequences are pooled into one entry, listed with their most common genes and DNA. These V and J calls derive from TCRdb rather than the authors' analysis. This sample holds about 6,600 distinct CDR3 sequences; 45% were observed only once. The ten largest clones add up to roughly 25% of the sample.

Overall study outcomes, separate from this receptor: The study included relatively few convalescent patients and did not analyze early timepoints after natural infection. Of the vaccine-specific clones found in convalescent patients, nearly all (304 of 307) were mono-reactive for SARS-CoV-2 spike instead of being cross-reactive with common cold coronaviruses. Although the median number of SARS-CoV-2-reactive clonotypes went up from roughly 20 after infection to some 37 after vaccination, the increase was not significant. In convalescent patients, a median about 86% of post-vaccine SARS-CoV-2-reactive clones were detected only after vaccination, suggesting vaccine-specific priming.

The sequence links TRBV11-3 to TRBJ2-3; matching of 6 bases hints at TRBD2 as the D gene. Sequencing was done on a sample of CD4+ T cells from blood, cultured in vitro. This TCR was recovered from a human donor who had recovered from COVID-19. The nucleotide sequence reads as follows: TGTGCCAGCAGCTCCTGGGTAGCGGTCACAGATACGCAGTATTTT. This translates into CASSSWVAVTDTQYF.